Reported below is one T cell receptor beta chain. The antigen remains unidentified. The entry originates in a study of regulatory and conventional T cells in RAG deficiency. Sequencing was performed with immunoSEQ multiplex PCR; in TCRdb, only in-frame clones are kept and a portion is missing. The sample yields approximately 30,000 clones, approximately 96% seen once. Germline-derived CDR1 and CDR2 are GTSNPN and SVGIG (reference sequence). The CDR3 contains 14 residues. V lost 8 bases to trimming and J lost 1 base, with 17 bases between them. Overall study findings and caveats: RAG-deficient patients showed markedly lower Shannon entropy and higher Simpson indices than control T-cell subsets.

The sorted conventional CD4+ T cells were CD25-low and CD127-high, with genomic DNA sequenced. This sample also appeared in a second study, on regulatory T cells. That paper states: The PCR used 52 TRBV and 13 TRBJ primers.

The V and J genes are TRBV30 and TRBJ2-5; tentatively, D is TRBD1 (6 bases). Sequenced material: CD25- CD4+ T cells sorted from blood. This TCR derives from a human donor in good health. The CDR3 DNA sequence: TGTGCCGCAAAGGCAGGGGCGGGCCAAGAGACCCAGTACTTC. This translates into CAAKAGAGQETQYF. The full variable domain, completed using reference TRBV30 and TRBJ2-5, is SQTIHQWPATLVQPVGSPLSLECTVEGTSNPNLYWYRQAAGRGLQLLFYSVGIGQISSEVPQNLSASRPQDRQFILSSKKLLLSDSGFYLCAAKAGAGQETQYFGPGTRLLVL.